Here is one T cell receptor beta chain with its context. Its binding antigen is unknown. Per-nucleotide qualities are absent, and no much larger clonotype sits a single base away. The sample holds other DNA sequences that translate to the same CDR3. The donors were healthy, HIV-negative adults with no recently reported acute infections or vaccinations. Every donor was a Caucasian adult living in Nashville, Tennessee, USA. CD4+ T cells were enriched by magnetic negative selection; naive cells were then positively selected on CD45RA, and the negative fraction formed the memory subset. Blood was collected by leukapheresis, and PBMCs were isolated by Ficoll-Histopaque density gradient centrifugation and then cryopreserved in liquid nitrogen vapor phase. Analytical flow cytometry was used to check the purity and quantity of every magnetically sorted T cell population. From each sorted fraction, genomic DNA was isolated and quantified by UV absorbance on a Nanodrop 2000c.

The sample belongs to a study of shared clonotypes between healthy human individuals (dated by TCRdb to the early 2020s). Background on the whole study: Two women and three men aged 18 to 49 years were included in the cohort. Per donor, three plates each were used for CD4 naive and CD4 memory, two for CD8 naive, and one for CD8 memory. Each donor's leukapheresis produced roughly between about 0.9 and 9.5 billion PBMCs. Different laboratories and diverse techniques were used to prepare libraries and sequence TCR repertoires, to increase sequencing depth and limit assay-specific biases. The study deeply sequenced blood TCR repertoires of five healthy adults to estimate repertoire size and the extent of clonotype sharing between individuals. Study-level results and caveats: Compared with non-shared clonotypes, clonotypes shared by all four sorted-subset donors had higher generation probabilities. The genetic and exposure-history diversity represented was limited by the small number of donors. Incomplete sequencing was indicated by rarefaction of sorted-subset datasets, despite the large sequencing depth. Based on pairwise subsampling, the degree of clonotype sharing among donors was expected to be affected by sequencing depth. Estimated clonotype richness was generally larger for naive than for memory subsets. When several donors were compared, the shared fraction of clonotypes was approximately 5% for naive CD4, more than 3% for naive CD8, roughly 2.5% for memory CD4, and less than 0.45% for memory CD8. Sampling was limited to blood, and TCR repertoires in tissue likely differ from TCR repertoires in blood.

In the germline V gene, CDR1 corresponds to MNHNS and CDR2 to SASEGT. The CDR3 numbers 11 residues from cysteine through phenylalanine. The only DNA kept is the CDR3, 33 bases in frame from the first base. The junction shows trimming of 3 bases on V and 7 bases on J, plus 4 bases between the germline ends. TCR CDR3 regions were amplified from genomic DNA by multiplex PCR using the deep immunoSEQ assay. Extracted genomic DNA from each cell subset was distributed evenly across all wells of several immunoSEQ 96-well plates, and each plate was treated as a replicate. Each replicate PCR for sorted subsets received 200 ng genomic DNA, equal to tens of thousands of T cell genomes. Purified libraries were measured with a Qubit 3.0 fluorometer, size-checked on a Bioanalyzer 2100, and measured again with the KAPA Library Quantification kit. Every immunoSEQ 96-well plate was sequenced on a dedicated single-read 150-cycle Illumina NextSeq 550 flow cell. The authors' analysis ran thus. Because only junctional sequences without quality scores were contained in the immunoSEQ output, filtering matching that applied to full-length reads could not be performed. Sequences were annotated with PyIR, a Python wrapper for IgBLAST v1.9, using IMGT germline references to assign V/J genes and CDR3. Any read was removed if the V/J assignment was weak (E-value above 1e-6), the CDR3 was missing, or the read contained stop codons, out-of-frame junctions, or ambiguous translated residues. V3J clonotypes were defined as sequences sharing an identical inferred V gene, J gene, and CDR3 amino acid sequence. Percentage overlap between repertoires was calculated by dividing the number of shared unique clonotypes by the size of the smaller repertoire. RTK rarefaction, the Chao1 estimator, and Recon v2.1 estimates of unobserved clonotypes were used to assess repertoire richness. Generation probabilities were computed with OLGA for all TCRbeta clonotypes obtained by the gDNA method from several donors. TCRdb carries this immuneACCESS record with in-frame sequences only. Its versions omit some clonotypes, under half of them owing to an unresolved V gene in the studies checked, with the rest unexplained. V, J and clone size reflect that table, while D and trimming were determined from the DNA. For this sample the table gives a few million clones, of which approximately 93% were detected only once. The ten largest make up 0.39% of the sample.

Recombination linked TRBV6-1 to TRBJ1-5; no D gene is confidently identified. The sequence was obtained from a man aged 18 to 29 in good health. Some clones in this sample may be carry-over from other donors' samples. Sequencing was done on a sample of naive CD4+ T cells from PBMCs. What the cell subset or site label conveys for this sample: CD45RA+ positively selected. The CDR3 amino acid sequence is: CASSEGQPQHF. The nucleotides read TGTGCCAGCAGTGAGGGGCAGCCCCAGCATTTT.